This T cell receptor (beta chain) was documented in a study of shared clonotypes between healthy human individuals. Study results and limitations: Across subsets, estimated richness was generally greater for naive than for memory populations. Sampling involved blood alone; tissue repertoires likely differ.

As defined, naive CD8 cells were CD45RO-negative and positively selected for CCR7, with terminally differentiated effector memory CD45RA+ cells excluded. Healthy and HIV-negative, the adult donors had no recent acute infections or vaccinations. As concerns this clone: Its cognate antigen is unknown.

Germline V CDR1 and CDR2: LNHDA, SQIVND (reference sequence). The CDR3 is 15 residues long. Trimming took off 4 bases at V and 1 base at J, with 10 bases between the two ends. Sequenced by immunoSEQ multiplex PCR; TCRdb stores in-frame clones only, minus some. The sample holds some 2.1 million clones, around 96% seen once. V is TRBV19 and J is TRBJ2-2; D remains ambiguous. The sequence was collected from a young man in good health. Input material: naive CD8+ T cells sorted from blood. CDR3 in DNA: TGTGCCAGTAGTAGAGTGGCAGGGAACACCGGGGAGCTGTTTTTT. Encoded protein: CASSRVAGNTGELFF.